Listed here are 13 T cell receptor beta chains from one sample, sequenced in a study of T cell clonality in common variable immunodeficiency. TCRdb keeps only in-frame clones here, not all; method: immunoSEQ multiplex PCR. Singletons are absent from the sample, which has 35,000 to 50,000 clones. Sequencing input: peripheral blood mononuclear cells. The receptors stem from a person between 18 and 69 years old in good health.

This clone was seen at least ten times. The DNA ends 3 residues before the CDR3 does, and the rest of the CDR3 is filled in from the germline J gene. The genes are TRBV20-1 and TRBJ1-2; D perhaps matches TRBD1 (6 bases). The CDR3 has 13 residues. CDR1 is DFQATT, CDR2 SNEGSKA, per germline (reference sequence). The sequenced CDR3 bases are TGCAGTGCTCTTCTAGGGGGGGTGCAAGGC. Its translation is CSALLGGVQG. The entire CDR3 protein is CSALLGGVQGYTF.

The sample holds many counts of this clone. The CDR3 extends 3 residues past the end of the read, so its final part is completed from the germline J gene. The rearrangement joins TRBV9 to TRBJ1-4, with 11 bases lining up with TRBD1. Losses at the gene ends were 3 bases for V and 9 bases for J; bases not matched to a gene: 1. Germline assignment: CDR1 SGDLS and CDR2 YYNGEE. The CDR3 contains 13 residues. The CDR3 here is CASSGTGGKKLFF. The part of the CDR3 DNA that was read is TGTGCCAGCAGCGGGACAGGGGGCAAAAAA.

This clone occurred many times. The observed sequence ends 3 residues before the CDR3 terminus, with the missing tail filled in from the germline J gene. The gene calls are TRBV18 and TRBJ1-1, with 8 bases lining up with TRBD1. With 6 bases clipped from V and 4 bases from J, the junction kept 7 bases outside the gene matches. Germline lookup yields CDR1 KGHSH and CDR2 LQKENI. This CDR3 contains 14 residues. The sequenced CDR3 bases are TGTGCCAGCTCCTTAAGGACAGGGATCACTGAA. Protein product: CASSLRTGITE. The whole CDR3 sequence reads CASSLRTGITEAFF.

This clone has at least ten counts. The CDR3 bases that were read are TGTGCCAGCAGCCATTTAGGACAGGGAGGGACTGAA. Its protein is CASSHLGQGGTE. The CDR3 in its entirety is CASSHLGQGGTEAFF. The chain carries TRBV3-1 (or the pseudogene TRBV3-2) and TRBJ1-1; 8 bases match TRBD1. Coverage ceases 3 residues before the CDR3 finishes, and the germline J gene fills in the end. This CDR3 is 15 amino acids long. Germline loops: CDR1 LGHDT, CDR2 YNNKEL (reference sequence). Germline trimming cut 3 bases from V and 5 bases from J; bases unmatched to any gene: 8.

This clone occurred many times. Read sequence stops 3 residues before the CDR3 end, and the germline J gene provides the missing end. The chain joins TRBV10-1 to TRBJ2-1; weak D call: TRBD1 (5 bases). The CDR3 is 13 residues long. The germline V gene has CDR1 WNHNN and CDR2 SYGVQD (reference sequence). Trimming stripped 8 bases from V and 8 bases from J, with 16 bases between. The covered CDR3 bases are TGCGCCAGCGGGCCAGGGATTGGGGATGAG. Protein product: CASGPGIGDE. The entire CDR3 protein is CASGPGIGDEQFF.

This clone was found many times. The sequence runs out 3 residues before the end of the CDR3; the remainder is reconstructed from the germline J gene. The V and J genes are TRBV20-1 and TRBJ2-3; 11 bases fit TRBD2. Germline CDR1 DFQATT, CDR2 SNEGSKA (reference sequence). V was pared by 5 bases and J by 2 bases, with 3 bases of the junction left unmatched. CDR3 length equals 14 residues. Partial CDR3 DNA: TGCAGTGCTGGGACTAGCGGAACCACAGATACG. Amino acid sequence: CSAGTSGTTDT. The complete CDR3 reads CSAGTSGTTDTQYF.

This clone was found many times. Incomplete CDR3 DNA: TGTGCCAGAAGCTTGGAGGGTAGCGGGGGGGGAACCGGGGAG. Its protein product is CARSLEGSGGGTGE. In full, the CDR3 reads CARSLEGSGGGTGELFF. This chain uses TRBV5-3 with TRBJ2-2, with 11 bases that match TRBD2. The read comes to an end 3 residues before the CDR3 does, leaving the germline J gene to fill in the end. TRBV5-3 is placed among ORFs of uncertain function. V lost 0 bases and J lost 5; bases outside the gene matches: 6. This CDR3 is built from 17 residues.

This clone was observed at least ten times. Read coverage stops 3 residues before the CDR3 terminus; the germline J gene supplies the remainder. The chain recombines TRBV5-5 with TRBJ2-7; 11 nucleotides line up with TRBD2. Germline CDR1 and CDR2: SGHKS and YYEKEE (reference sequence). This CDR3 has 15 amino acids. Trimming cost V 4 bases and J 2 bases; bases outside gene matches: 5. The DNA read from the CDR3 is TGTGCCAGCAGCCAAACTAGCGGGGGCCCCTACGAG. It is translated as CASSQTSGGPYE. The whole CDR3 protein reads CASSQTSGGPYEQYF.

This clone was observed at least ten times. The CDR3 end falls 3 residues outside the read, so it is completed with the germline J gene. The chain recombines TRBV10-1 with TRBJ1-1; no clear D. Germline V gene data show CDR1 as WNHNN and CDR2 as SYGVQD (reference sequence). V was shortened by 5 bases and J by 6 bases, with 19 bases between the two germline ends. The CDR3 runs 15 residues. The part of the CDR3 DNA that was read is TGCGCCAGCAGTCCCTGGGCGTCCCTCGGGGCTGAA. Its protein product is CASSPWASLGAE. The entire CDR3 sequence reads CASSPWASLGAEAFF.

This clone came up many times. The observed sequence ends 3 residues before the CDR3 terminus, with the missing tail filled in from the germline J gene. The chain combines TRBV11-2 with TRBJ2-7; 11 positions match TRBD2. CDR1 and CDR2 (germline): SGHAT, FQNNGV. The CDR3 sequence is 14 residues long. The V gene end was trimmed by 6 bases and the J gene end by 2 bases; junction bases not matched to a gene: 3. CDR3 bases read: TGTGCCAGCAGGATACTAGCGGGAGCCTACGAG. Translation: CASRILAGAYE. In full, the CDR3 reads CASRILAGAYEQYF.

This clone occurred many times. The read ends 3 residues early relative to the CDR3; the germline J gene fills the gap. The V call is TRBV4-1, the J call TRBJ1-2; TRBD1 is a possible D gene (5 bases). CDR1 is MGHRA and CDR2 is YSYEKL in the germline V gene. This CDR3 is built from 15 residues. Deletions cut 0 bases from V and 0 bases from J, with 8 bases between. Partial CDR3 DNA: TGCGCCAGCAGCCAAGAGGCGACAGCTAACTATGGC. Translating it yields CASSQEATANYG. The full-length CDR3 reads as CASSQEATANYGYTF.

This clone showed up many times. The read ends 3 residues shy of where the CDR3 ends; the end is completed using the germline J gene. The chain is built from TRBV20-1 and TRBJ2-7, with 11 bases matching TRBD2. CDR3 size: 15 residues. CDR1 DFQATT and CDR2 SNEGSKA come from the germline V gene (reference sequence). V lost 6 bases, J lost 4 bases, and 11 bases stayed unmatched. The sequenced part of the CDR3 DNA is TGCAGTGCCACCGGCCTAGCGGGGGGTATGTACGAG. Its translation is CSATGLAGGMYE. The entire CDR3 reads CSATGLAGGMYEQYF.

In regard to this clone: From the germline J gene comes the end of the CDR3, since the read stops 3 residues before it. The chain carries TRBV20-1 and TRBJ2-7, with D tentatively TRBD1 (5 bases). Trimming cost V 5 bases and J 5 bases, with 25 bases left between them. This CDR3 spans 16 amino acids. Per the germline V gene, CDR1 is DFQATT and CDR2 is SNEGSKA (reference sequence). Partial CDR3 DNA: TGCAGTGCTCCGTCCAAGCCGGGCCTCCAGGGCCACGAG. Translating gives CSAPSKPGLQGHE. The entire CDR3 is CSAPSKPGLQGHEQYF.